The 22 T cell receptor beta chains below all came from one sample that was sequenced in a study of T-cell memory formation after mild COVID-19. MiXCR, applied by TCRdb to the 5' RACE reads, yields one record per CDR3 protein. The sample includes roughly 100,000 distinct CDR3 sequences, about 15% of them seen just once. Sequenced sample: PBMCs or a T cell subset sorted from them (not recorded which). These receptors came from a man between 18 and 35 years old who had mild COVID-19 (a few samples of this study predate the infection). Cell type and time point are not known.

This clonotype was observed a handful of times. The V and J genes are TRBV9 and TRBJ2-1, with TRBD2 identical over 8 bases. The germline gives CDR1 SGDLS, CDR2 YYNGEE. The CDR3 totals 17 residues. V gave up 4 bases and J gave up 4 bases; unmatched junction bases: 13. In DNA, the CDR3 is TGTGCCAGCAGCTATACTCCGGGGGGGGCACCATACAATGAGCAGTTCTTC. Translated, it gives CASSYTPGGAPYNEQFF. The whole variable domain, remainder taken from reference TRBV9 and TRBJ2-1, is DSGVTQTPKHLITATGQRVTLRCSPRSGDLSVYWYQQSLDQGLQFLIQYYNGEERAKGNILERFSAQQFPDLHSELNLSSLELGDSALYFCASSYTPGGAPYNEQFFGPGTRLTVL.

This clonotype came up many times. The chain employs TRBV7-9 and TRBJ1-1; D is perhaps TRBD1 (5 bases). From germline, CDR1 is SEHNR and CDR2 FQNEAQ (reference sequence). The germline V and J ends were trimmed by 1 base and 0 bases, with 9 bases remaining between them. CDR3 length equals 15 residues. The CDR3 DNA is TGTGCCAGCAGCTTAGTTGCGGGGCTGAACACTGAAGCTTTCTTT. This encodes CASSLVAGLNTEAFF.

J is TRBJ2-4 and V is TRBV6-6, with D possibly matching TRBD1 (5 bases). CDR1 is MNHNY, CDR2 SVGAGI, per germline (reference sequence). This CDR3 contains 17 residues. Trimming pared 0 bases from V and 1 base from J, leaving 13 bases between. CDR3 amino acids: CASSYSDRFEAKNIQYF. The CDR3 DNA is TGTGCCAGCAGTTACTCCGACAGATTTGAGGCCAAAAACATTCAGTACTTC.

This clonotype was observed a few times. The chain employs TRBV12-3 or TRBV12-4 and TRBJ1-1; a possible D gene is TRBD1 (5 bases). V was shortened by 6 bases and J by 3 bases, with 20 bases between the two germline ends. CDR3 length equals 16 residues. The CDR3 coding sequence is TGTGCCAGCAGCACCCCTGGGGGGATAAGTTACACTGAAGCTTTCTTT. Translating it yields CASSTPGGISYTEAFF.

This clonotype has a handful of counts. As DNA, the CDR3 is TGTGCCAGCAGCACCGGGACGAGGGGCAATCAGCCCCAGCATTTT. It translates to CASSTGTRGNQPQHF. The genes are TRBV5-5 and TRBJ1-5; TRBD1 might be the D (5 bases). The germline V and J ends were trimmed by 4 bases and 2 bases, with 13 bases remaining between them. Germline lookup yields CDR1 SGHKS and CDR2 YYEKEE (reference sequence). The CDR3 sequence is 15 residues long.

This clonotype has only a few counts. V usage is TRBV12-3 or TRBV12-4 and J usage is TRBJ1-3; possibly TRBD1 for D (5 bases). CDR3 length: 14 residues. Trimming pared 2 bases from V and 4 bases from J, leaving 9 bases between. The CDR3 bases are TGTGCCAGCAGTTTAACGGCAGGGGGAAACACCATATATTTT. Protein sequence: CASSLTAGGNTIYF.

The chain has TRBV21-1 and TRBJ2-7; whether TRBD2, the table's D call, matches the DNA was not checked. TRBV21-1 is termed a pseudogene. The CDR3 is made up of 13 amino acids. The CDR3 DNA reads TGTGCCAGCAGCAGTGGGGAGGTTCGCGAGCAGTACGTC. It translates to CASSSGEVREQYV.

This clonotype was found a few times. A single base separates this from a much larger clone, so it may be a read error. DNA of the CDR3: TGTGCCAGCAGCTTAGCTACCGGGGTGGGGTCGGTCTTC. Its translation is CASSLATGVGSVF. The chain is built from TRBV7-8 and TRBJ2-1, with TRBD2 as a possible D gene (5 bases). The CDR3 has 13 residues. Germline V gene data show CDR1 as SGHVS and CDR2 as FQNEAQ.

This clonotype was detected only a few times. This chain uses TRBV7-9 with TRBJ2-7, with D possibly being TRBD1 or TRBD2 (6 bases each). There are 13 residues in the CDR3. The V end was cut by 4 bases, the J end by 3 bases, with 10 bases between. The germline V gene has CDR1 SEHNR and CDR2 FQNEAQ (reference sequence). The CDR3 DNA follows: TGTGCCAGCAGCTCCGGGGGCGACTACGAGCAGTACGTC. Residues: CASSSGGDYEQYV.

This clonotype was seen at least ten times. One end of the junction does not line up with germline, which may come from a read error. This CDR3 is CASSLQGYNEQFF. CDR3 coding DNA: TGCGCCAGCAGCTTACAGGGATACAATGAGCAGTTCTTC. The chain links TRBV7-6 to TRBJ2-1, with D tentatively TRBD1 (6 bases). CDR1 and CDR2 (germline): SGHVS, FNYEAQ. The CDR3 is 13 amino acids.

This clonotype was seen only a few times. The chain has TRBV4-1 and TRBJ2-7; D perhaps matches TRBD1 (6 bases). This CDR3 is 14 amino acids long. Germline assignment: CDR1 MGHRA and CDR2 YSYEKL. The V end was cut by 4 bases, the J end by 6 bases, with 16 bases between. CDR3: CASSRTERKGEQYF. The CDR3 bases are TGCGCCAGCAGCCGGACAGAGAGAAAGGGCGAGCAGTACTTC.

This chain uses TRBV7-3 with TRBJ2-3, with no clear D. The V gene's germline CDR1 is SGHTA and CDR2 FQGTGA. The ends were cut back, 2 bases at V and 2 bases at J, with 8 bases in the middle. The CDR3 has 14 amino acids. CDR3 coding DNA: TGTGCCAGCAGCTTAGATGACCCCACAGATACGCAGTATTTT. Translating it yields CASSLDDPTDTQYF.

In this sample, this clonotype turned up a few times. This chain's CDR3 is CASSRVLGQETQYF. The DNA for the CDR3 is TGTGCCAGCAGCCGCGTATTAGGGCAGGAGACCCAGTACTTC. This chain uses TRBV12-3 or TRBV12-4 with TRBJ2-5; no clear D gene. The CDR3 covers 14 residues. Trimming removed 6 bases from V and 5 bases from J, with 16 bases in between.

The chain joins TRBV7-2 to TRBJ1-5; 11 bases match TRBD1. This CDR3 spans 15 amino acids. The J segment lost 6 bases and the V segment lost 5 bases, leaving 6 bases of the junction unmatched. Germline CDR1 reads SGHTA; CDR2 reads FQGNSA. CDR3 DNA: TGTGCCAGCAGCCGGACAGGGGGCGTCGGTCAGCCCCAGCATTTT. Translating it yields CASSRTGGVGQPQHF.

This clonotype was picked up a small number of times. V usage is TRBV7-2 and J usage is TRBJ1-5; D unresolved. Germline loops: CDR1 SGHTA, CDR2 FQGNSA. The V and J ends lost 3 bases and 5 bases respectively, with 11 bases between them. The length of the CDR3 is 14 residues. The CDR3 protein is CASSLGISHQPQHF. The CDR3 DNA is TGTGCCAGCAGCTTGGGGATTAGTCATCAGCCCCAGCATTTT.

This clonotype has more than one count but fewer than ten. V usage is TRBV15 and J usage is TRBJ2-3; D might be TRBD1 (6 bases). Germline lookup yields CDR1 LNHNV and CDR2 YYDKDF (reference sequence). Trimming removed 8 bases at V and 3 bases at J, with 15 bases between. The CDR3 loop spans 14 amino acids. DNA of the CDR3: TGTGCCACCTCAGGGGCCGGGGTAACAGATACGCAGTATTTT. This encodes CATSGAGVTDTQYF.

In its sample, this clonotype was seen many times. This chain joins TRBV27 and TRBJ1-3, with D unclear. In germline, CDR1 is MNHEY, CDR2 SMNVEV (reference sequence). This CDR3 contains 14 residues. V was shortened by 1 base and J by 9 bases, with 13 bases between the two germline ends. The CDR3 loop reads CASSLLPGLSTIYF. CDR3 sequence (DNA): TGTGCCAGCAGTTTATTACCAGGTCTCAGCACCATATATTTT.

The gene calls are TRBV27 and TRBJ2-2; D is possibly TRBD2 (6 bases). This CDR3 comprises 15 residues. Germline V gene lookup returns CDR1 MNHEY and CDR2 SMNVEV (reference sequence). With 5 bases removed from V and 6 bases from J, the gap between germline ends came to 16 bases. The CDR3 loop reads CASSPVFGGPGELFF. For the CDR3, the DNA is TGTGCCAGCAGTCCAGTCTTTGGAGGGCCCGGGGAGCTGTTTTTT.

This clonotype was counted only a few times. J is TRBJ1-6 and V is TRBV6-5; 9 bases agree with TRBD1. CDR3 length equals 15 residues. With V trimmed by 5 bases and J by 9 bases, 8 bases remained unmatched. Germline V gene lookup returns CDR1 MNHEY and CDR2 SVGAGI. Written as DNA, the CDR3 is TGTGCCAGCAGTCCGTCCGGGACAGGGCTTTCACCCCTCCACTTT. The encoded protein is CASSPSGTGLSPLHF.

The chain has TRBV7-3 and TRBJ2-1; TRBD2 matches at 10 bases. In germline, CDR1 is SGHTA, CDR2 FQGTGA. CDR3 size: 15 residues. The V segment lost 5 bases and the J segment 1 base; nucleotides outside the gene matches: 2. The CDR3 coding sequence is TGTGCCAGCAGCGCACTAGCGGGGTCCTACAATGAGCAGTTCTTC. Protein product: CASSALAGSYNEQFF.

The chain couples TRBV6-6 to TRBJ2-1, with TRBD1 identical over 9 bases. CDR1 and CDR2 from the germline V gene are MNHNY and SVGAGI (reference sequence). J gave up 8 bases and V 7 bases, and 6 bases lay outside the gene matches. The CDR3 sequence is 13 residues long. CDR3 bases: TGTGCCAGCACCCCACAGGGGGCAGATGAGCAGTTCTTC. Its translation is CASTPQGADEQFF.

This chain joins TRBV28 and TRBJ2-7, with D tentatively TRBD2 (6 bases). Trimming removed 5 bases at V and 0 bases at J, with 14 bases between. CDR3 length: 15 residues. Germline lookup yields CDR1 MDHEN and CDR2 SYDVKM. The CDR3 bases are TGTGCCAGCAGTCCCGTGGGACTCGGCTCCTACGAGCAGTACGTC. It is translated as CASSPVGLGSYEQYV.